Listed here are 21 T cell receptor beta chains from one sample, sequenced in a study of blood T cell repertoires in COVID-19. Clones were read by immunoSEQ multiplex PCR, and TCRdb kept only the in-frame ones, dropping some. The table lists about 24,000 clones, approximately 89% of them singletons. Sequencing was carried out using peripheral blood. The receptors stem from a man aged 50-60 years with active COVID-19.

This chain joins TRBV3-1 (or the pseudogene TRBV3-2) and TRBJ2-3; D ambiguous. CDR3 size: 14 residues. Germline CDR1 LGHDT, CDR2 YNNKEL (reference sequence). V was trimmed by 0 bases and J by 6 bases, leaving 10 bases between them. CDR3 loop: CASSQESNWDTQYF. The CDR3 DNA reads as TGTGCCAGCAGCCAAGAGAGCAACTGGGATACGCAGTATTTT.

The chain joins TRBV30 to TRBJ2-7; TRBD1 matches at 8 bases. The germline V gene has CDR1 GTSNPN and CDR2 SVGIG (reference sequence). CDR3 length equals 14 residues. The J segment lost 2 bases and the V segment lost 8 bases, leaving 11 bases of the junction unmatched. CDR3 bases: TGTGCCGCCTCGAACAGGGGGGTGGCCTACGAGCAGTACTTC. Its translation: CAASNRGVAYEQYF. The variable domain in full, with the rest retrieved from reference TRBV30 and TRBJ2-7, is SQTIHQWPATLVQPVGSPLSLECTVEGTSNPNLYWYRQAAGRGLQLLFYSVGIGQISSEVPQNLSASRPQDRQFILSSKKLLLSDSGFYLCAASNRGVAYEQYFGPGTRLTVT.

The chain is built from TRBV3-1 (or the pseudogene TRBV3-2) and TRBJ1-1; D unresolved. In germline, CDR1 is LGHDT, CDR2 YNNKEL (reference sequence). This CDR3 is built from 12 residues. Trimming left V 3 bases short and J 2 bases short, with 4 bases between. CDR3 nucleotides: TGTGCCAGCAGCCACGGTAACACTGAAGCTTTCTTT. This sequence encodes CASSHGNTEAFF.

Written as DNA, the CDR3 is TGTGCCACCAGCAGAGAAAGGGCAGGGTCTAACTATGGCTACACCTTC. Encoded protein: CATSRERAGSNYGYTF. The rearrangement links TRBV15 to TRBJ1-2; possible D gene TRBD1, 5 bases. Germline CDR1 is LNHNV and CDR2 is YYDKDF (reference sequence). The CDR3 has 16 residues. Trimming removed 0 bases from V and 0 bases from J, with 11 bases in between. Variable domain in full (rest from reference TRBV15 and TRBJ1-2): DAMVIQNPRYQVTQFGKPVTLSCSQTLNHNVMYWYQQKSSQAPKLLFHYYDKDFNNEADTPDNFQSRRPNTSFCFLDIRSPGLGDTAMYLCATSRERAGSNYGYTFGSGTRLTVV.

V is TRBV2 and J is TRBJ2-2; D uncertain. Germline values: CDR1 SNHLY, CDR2 FYNNEI. The CDR3 runs 12 residues. V was cut by 7 bases and J by 1 base, with 4 bases left in between. The CDR3 here is CASNRNTGELFF. Written as DNA, the CDR3 is TGTGCCAGCAACAGGAACACCGGGGAGCTGTTTTTT.

The rearrangement links TRBV28 to TRBJ2-5; TRBD2 matches 10 bases. This CDR3 has 18 residues. CDR1 is MDHEN and CDR2 is SYDVKM in the germline V gene. With V trimmed by 3 bases and J by 2 bases, 12 bases remained unmatched. The CDR3 loop is CASSLVRGLAGVQETQYF. In DNA, the CDR3 is TGTGCCAGCAGTTTGGTCCGGGGTCTAGCGGGGGTGCAAGAGACCCAGTACTTC.

In its sample, this clone was seen a few times. The rearrangement uses TRBV6-2 or TRBV6-3 and TRBJ1-1; D not certain. CDR3 size: 16 residues. Germline-derived CDR1 and CDR2 are MNHEY and SVGEGT. V gave up 6 bases and J gave up 0 bases, with 17 bases separating them. CDR3 amino acids: CASSGESFGMNTEAFF. The CDR3 region has the DNA TGTGCCAGCAGCGGGGAATCCTTCGGGATGAACACTGAAGCTTTCTTT.

The chain links TRBV7-2 to TRBJ1-1, with a weak D call TRBD1 (5 bases). Germline CDR1 SGHTA, CDR2 FQGNSA. Trimming took 4 bases from V and 11 from J, leaving 23 bases between them. The CDR3 is made up of 15 amino acids. Written as DNA, the CDR3 is TGTGCCAGCAGCTCCAGGCAGGGAAGGTACCAAAAGGCTTTCTTT. Residues: CASSSRQGRYQKAFF.

The chain uses TRBV7-3 and TRBJ2-3; possible D gene TRBD2, 5 bases. The germline V and J ends were trimmed by 5 bases and 4 bases, with 10 bases remaining between them. Germline CDR1 reads SGHTA; CDR2 reads FQGTGA. The CDR3 spans 13 residues. The CDR3 reads CASSLISADTQYF. CDR3 sequence (DNA): TGTGCCAGCAGCCTTATTAGCGCAGATACGCAGTATTTT.

This sequence joins TRBV5-6 and TRBJ1-6; tentative D call: TRBD1 (5 bases). Trimming took off 2 bases at V and 7 bases at J, with 13 bases between the two ends. This CDR3 region has 15 residues. Germline V gene data show CDR1 as SGHDT and CDR2 as YYEEEE. In DNA, the CDR3 is TGTGCCAGCAGCTTAGACAGCAAAGGGAATTCACCCCTCCACTTT. It translates to CASSLDSKGNSPLHF.

The chain has TRBV28 and TRBJ1-2, with D possibly being TRBD1 (5 bases). This CDR3 is built from 18 residues. Trimming removed 5 bases from V and 4 bases from J, with 26 bases in between. Germline CDR1 reads MDHEN; CDR2 reads SYDVKM. The CDR3 region is CASSTPSSGAVRSYGYTF. Written as DNA, the CDR3 is TGTGCCAGCAGTACACCGTCGAGCGGGGCGGTACGATCCTATGGCTACACCTTC.

The CDR3: CASSLFQGIDSNQPQHF. The CDR3 bases are TGTGCCAGCAGCTTATTCCAGGGAATTGATAGCAATCAGCCCCAGCATTTT. The chain is built from TRBV7-2 and TRBJ1-5; D is perhaps TRBD1 (5 bases). The CDR3 length is 17 residues. The germline V gene encodes CDR1 SGHTA and CDR2 FQGNSA. The germline V and J ends were trimmed by 2 bases and 0 bases, with 14 bases remaining between them.

The chain recombines TRBV5-8 with TRBJ2-5, with 11 nucleotides matching TRBD2. The trim removed 3 bases at V and 3 bases at J, leaving 7 bases unmatched. CDR1 is SGHTS, CDR2 YDEGEE, per germline. The CDR3 contains 16 residues. DNA for the CDR3: TGTGCCAGCAGCTCAACGACGACTAGCGGGGAAGAGACCCAGTACTTC. This gives the protein CASSSTTTSGEETQYF. The full variable domain, in which reference TRBV5-8 and TRBJ2-5 provide the parts outside the CDR3, is EAGVTQSPTHLIKTRGQQATLRCSPISGHTSVYWYQQALGLGLQFLLWYDEGEERNRGNFPPRFSGRQFPNYSSELNVNALELEDSALYLCASSSTTTSGEETQYFGPGTRLLVL.

The rearrangement joins TRBV5-8 to TRBJ2-5, with TRBD1 identical over 7 bases. The V gene end was trimmed by 3 bases and the J gene end by 5 bases; junction bases not matched to a gene: 4. CDR3 size: 13 residues. Germline values: CDR1 SGHTS, CDR2 YDEGEE. The CDR3: CASSSGQFETQYF. CDR3 nucleotides: TGTGCCAGCAGCTCGGGACAGTTTGAGACCCAGTACTTC.

This clone was recorded once. CDR3 sequence: CASSYPGPFNQPQHF. The CDR3 bases are TGTGCCAGCAGTTACCCCGGTCCTTTCAATCAGCCCCAGCATTTT. The gene calls are TRBV6-2 or TRBV6-3 and TRBJ1-5; no definite D call. Germline V gene sequence: CDR1 MNHEY, CDR2 SVGEGT. V dropped 2 bases and J dropped 3 bases, with 11 bases sitting between them. The CDR3 loop spans 15 amino acids.

The chain links TRBV27 to TRBJ2-4, with a weak D call TRBD2 (5 bases). Trimming removed 0 bases at V and 7 bases at J, with 13 bases between. Germline V gene data show CDR1 as MNHEY and CDR2 as SMNVEV (reference sequence). The CDR3 sequence is 15 residues long. For the CDR3, the DNA is TGTGCCAGCAGTTTATCCGGGCGGGTTGCTAACATTCAGTACTTC. Encoded protein: CASSLSGRVANIQYF.

This clone was seen once. This chain links TRBV6-8 with TRBJ1-3, with D hard to call. V shed 4 bases and J shed 0 bases, with 13 bases lying between them. This CDR3 spans 16 amino acids. The germline V gene encodes CDR1 MNHGY and CDR2 SAAAGT. DNA of the CDR3: TGTGCCAGCAGTTCCCTTTCTAAGAGCTCTGGAAACACCATATATTTT. This codes for CASSSLSKSSGNTIYF.

V is TRBV6-5 and J is TRBJ2-7, with unresolved D. V was clipped by 0 bases and J by 1 base, with 4 bases between them. Germline CDR1 and CDR2: MNHEY and SVGAGI. The CDR3 is 13 amino acids. CDR3 bases: TGTGCCAGCAGTTACTCTCGGTCCTACGAGCAGTACTTC. This sequence encodes CASSYSRSYEQYF.

The chain uses TRBV7-9 and TRBJ1-2; 7 bases agree with TRBD1. Looked up from germline, CDR1 is SEHNR and CDR2 is FQNEAQ (reference sequence). This CDR3 contains 14 residues. The J segment lost 3 bases and the V segment lost 3 bases, leaving 4 bases of the junction unmatched. CDR3 amino acids: CASSFLGGDYGYTF. The CDR3 DNA reads as TGTGCCAGCAGCTTTTTAGGGGGCGACTATGGCTACACCTTC.

The V call is TRBV7-9, the J call TRBJ2-2; no definite D call. V was clipped by 1 base and J by 4 bases, with 10 bases between them. The CDR3 is made up of 15 amino acids. In germline, CDR1 is SEHNR, CDR2 FQNEAQ (reference sequence). The CDR3 region has the DNA TGTGCCAGCAGCTTAGAAGGAGTATCCACCGGGGAGCTGTTTTTT. It encodes CASSLEGVSTGELFF.

This rearrangement joins TRBV18 to TRBJ2-2; D may be TRBD1 (5 bases). CDR3 length: 16 amino acids. Trimming shortened V by 2 bases and J by 4 bases, and 14 bases separated the two germline ends. Germline V gene data show CDR1 as KGHSH and CDR2 as LQKENI. The CDR3 spells CASSPGAASSTGELFF. CDR3 nucleotide sequence: TGTGCCAGCTCACCAGGGGCAGCTTCGAGCACCGGGGAGCTGTTTTTT.